The present entry profiles one T cell receptor beta chain with its context. Original processing notes: Amplified reference gene primers provided the basis for estimating nucleated cell counts. Measured with immunoSEQ multiplex PCR; TCRdb has only the in-frame clones, and not every one. The DNA gave D and trimming, while V, J and clone size come from that table. The sample holds more than 95,000 clones, about 79% seen once. The source of the sample is a study of blood T cell repertoires in COVID-19. Study context: Samples representing acute and convalescent COVID-19 were sourced from the United States, Italy and Spain. PBMCs, B-cell-depleted T cells, or T cells provided the cDNA or gDNA that made up the material.

The germline V and J ends were trimmed by 1 base and 5 bases, with 16 bases remaining between them. The CDR3 is 16 amino acids. Germline V gene data show CDR1 as MGHRA and CDR2 as YSYEKL. The receptor comes from a woman of 80 years or more with active or convalescent COVID-19. Input material: peripheral blood. This chain joins TRBV4-1 and TRBJ2-3, with a weak D call TRBD2 (6 bases). The CDR3 DNA sequence: TGCGCCAGCAGCCAAGGCAAGGGAGGATCAGTAGATACGCAGTATTTT. Translated: CASSQGKGGSVDTQYF.